The present entry profiles one TCR beta chain with its context. Its cognate antigen is unknown. PCR used 60 Vbeta primers and 13 Jbeta primers. TCRdb's table, derived via immunoSEQ multiplex PCR, lists solely in-frame clones and lacks some. The sample contains about 170,000 clones, around 78% of which appear only once. The data were obtained in a study of cytomegalovirus exposure and HLA in healthy donors. About the research overall: When fewer than 500 donors were genotyped, roughly four fifths of them were found to fall in the Caucasian-associated ancestry cluster.

Broader study findings: Productive rates of about 87% or about 30% were seen for most TCR beta V segments in an earlier analysis. Reported performance of the classifier showed diagnosis of cytomegalovirus status with high specificity and sensitivity.

V was clipped by 1 base and J by 0 bases, with 12 bases between them. The CDR3 runs 17 residues. Germline CDR1 and CDR2: MGHDK and SYGVNS. Sequences were obtained from PBMCs. J is TRBJ2-2 and V is TRBV25-1, with a possible D match to TRBD2 (7 bases). The clonotype comes from a woman in her 30s in good health and CMV-seropositive. The CDR3: CASSEWGLAANTGELFF. CDR3 bases: TGTGCCAGCAGTGAATGGGGGCTAGCGGCGAACACCGGGGAGCTGTTTTTT.